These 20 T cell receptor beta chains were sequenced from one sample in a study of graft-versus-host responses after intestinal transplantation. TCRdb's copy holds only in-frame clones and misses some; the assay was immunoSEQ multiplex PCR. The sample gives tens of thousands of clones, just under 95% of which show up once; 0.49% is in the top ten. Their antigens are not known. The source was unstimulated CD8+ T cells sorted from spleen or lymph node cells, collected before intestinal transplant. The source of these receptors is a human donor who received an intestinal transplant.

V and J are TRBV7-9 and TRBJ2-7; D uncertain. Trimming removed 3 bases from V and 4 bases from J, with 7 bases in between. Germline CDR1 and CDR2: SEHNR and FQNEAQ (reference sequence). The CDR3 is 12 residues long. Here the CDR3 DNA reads TGTGCCAGCAGCTTTATCCAGTACGAGCAGTACTTC. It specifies CASSFIQYEQYF.

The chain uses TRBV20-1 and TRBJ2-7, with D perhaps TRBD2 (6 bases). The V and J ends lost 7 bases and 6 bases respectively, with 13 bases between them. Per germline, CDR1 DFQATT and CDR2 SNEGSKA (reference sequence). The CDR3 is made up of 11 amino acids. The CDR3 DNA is TGCAGTGGCCCCTCAGCGGGCGAGCAGTACTTC. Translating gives CSGPSAGEQYF.

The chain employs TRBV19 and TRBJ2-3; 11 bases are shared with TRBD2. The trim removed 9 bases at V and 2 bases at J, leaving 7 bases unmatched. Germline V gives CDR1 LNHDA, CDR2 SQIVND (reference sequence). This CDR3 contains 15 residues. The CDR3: CASADSGGATDTQYF. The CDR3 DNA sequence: TGTGCCAGCGCGGATAGCGGGGGGGCCACAGATACGCAGTATTTT.

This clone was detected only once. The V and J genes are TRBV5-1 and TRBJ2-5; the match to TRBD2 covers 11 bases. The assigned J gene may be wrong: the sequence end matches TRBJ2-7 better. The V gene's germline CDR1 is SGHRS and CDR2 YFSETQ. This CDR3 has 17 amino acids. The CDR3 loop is CASSLAGTSGQPYEQYF. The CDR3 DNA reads TGCGCCAGCAGCTTGGCCGGGACTAGCGGTCAACCCTACGAGCAGTACTTC.

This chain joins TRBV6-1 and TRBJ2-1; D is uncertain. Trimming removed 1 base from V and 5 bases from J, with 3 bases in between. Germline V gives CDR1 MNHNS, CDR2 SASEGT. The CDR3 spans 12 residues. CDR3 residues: CASSEGHNEQFF. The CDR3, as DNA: TGTGCCAGCAGTGAAGGGCACAATGAGCAGTTCTTC.

The CDR3 here is CASRPFGGDSGNTIYF. The CDR3 coding sequence is TGTGCCAGCAGACCATTTGGGGGCGACTCTGGAAACACCATATATTTT. The chain couples TRBV19 to TRBJ1-3, with TRBD1 as a possible D gene (6 bases). The germline V gene encodes CDR1 LNHDA and CDR2 SQIVND (reference sequence). The V end lost 9 bases, the J end lost 0 bases, and 18 bases lay between the germline ends. This CDR3 has 16 residues.

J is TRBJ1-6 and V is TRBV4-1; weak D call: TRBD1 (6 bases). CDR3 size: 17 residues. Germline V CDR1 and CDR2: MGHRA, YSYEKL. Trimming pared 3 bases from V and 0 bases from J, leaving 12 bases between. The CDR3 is CASSHATGSSYNSPLHF. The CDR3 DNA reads TGCGCCAGCAGCCATGCAACAGGGAGCTCCTATAATTCACCCCTCCACTTT.

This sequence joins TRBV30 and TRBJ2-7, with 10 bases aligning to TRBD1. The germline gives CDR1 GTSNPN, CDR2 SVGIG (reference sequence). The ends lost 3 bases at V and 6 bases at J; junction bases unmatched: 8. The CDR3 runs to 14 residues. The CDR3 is CAWRKGTGEVEQYF. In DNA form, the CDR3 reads TGTGCCTGGAGGAAAGGGACAGGGGAAGTCGAGCAGTACTTC.

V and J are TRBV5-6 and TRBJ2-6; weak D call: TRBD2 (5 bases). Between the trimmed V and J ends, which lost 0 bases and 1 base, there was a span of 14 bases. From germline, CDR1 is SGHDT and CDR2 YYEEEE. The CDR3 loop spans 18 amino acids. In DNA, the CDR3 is TGTGCCAGCAGCTTGGGGACGGGATTTAAGTCTGGGGCCAACGTCCTGACTTTC. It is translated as CASSLGTGFKSGANVLTF. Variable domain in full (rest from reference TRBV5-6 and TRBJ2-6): DAGVTQSPTHLIKTRGQQVTLRCSPKSGHDTVSWYQQALGQGPQFIFQYYEEEERQRGNFPDRFSGHQFPNYSSELNVNALLLGDSALYLCASSLGTGFKSGANVLTFGAGSRLTVL.

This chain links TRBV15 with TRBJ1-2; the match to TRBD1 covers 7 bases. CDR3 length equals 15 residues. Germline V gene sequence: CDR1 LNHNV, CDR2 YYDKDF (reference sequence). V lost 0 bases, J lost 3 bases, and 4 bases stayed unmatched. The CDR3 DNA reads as TGTGCCACCAGCAGAGATCAAGGGGGCGACTATGGCTACACCTTC. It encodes CATSRDQGGDYGYTF.

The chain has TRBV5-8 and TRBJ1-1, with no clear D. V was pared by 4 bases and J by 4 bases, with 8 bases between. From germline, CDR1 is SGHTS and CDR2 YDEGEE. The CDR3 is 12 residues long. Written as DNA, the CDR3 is TGTGCCAGCAGCCCTTCGGGCACTGAAGCTTTCTTT. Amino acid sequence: CASSPSGTEAFF.

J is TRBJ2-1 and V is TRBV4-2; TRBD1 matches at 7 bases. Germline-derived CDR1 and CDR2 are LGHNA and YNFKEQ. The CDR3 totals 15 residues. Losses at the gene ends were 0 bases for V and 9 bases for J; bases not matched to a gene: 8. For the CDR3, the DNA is TGTGCCAGCAGCCAAGACCCGACAGGGCTCAGTGAGCAGTTCTTC. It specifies CASSQDPTGLSEQFF.

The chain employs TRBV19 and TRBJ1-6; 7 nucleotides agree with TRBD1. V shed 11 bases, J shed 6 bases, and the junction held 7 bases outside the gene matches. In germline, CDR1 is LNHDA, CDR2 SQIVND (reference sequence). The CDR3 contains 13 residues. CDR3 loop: CAASTGVNSPLHF. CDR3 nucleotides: TGTGCCGCCAGTACAGGGGTTAATTCACCCCTCCACTTT.

In DNA, the CDR3 is TGTGCCAGCAGTAGTCACAGCACCGGGGAGCTGTTTTTT. This sequence encodes CASSSHSTGELFF. The chain has TRBV27 and TRBJ2-2, with D unclear. V was shortened by 5 bases and J by 4 bases, with 8 bases between the two germline ends. CDR1 and CDR2 (germline): MNHEY, SMNVEV (reference sequence). The CDR3 runs to 13 residues.

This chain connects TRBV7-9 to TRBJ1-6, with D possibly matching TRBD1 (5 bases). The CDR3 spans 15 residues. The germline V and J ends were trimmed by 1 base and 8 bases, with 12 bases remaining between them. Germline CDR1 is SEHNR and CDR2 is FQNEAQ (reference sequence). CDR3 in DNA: TGTGCCAGCAGCTTAGTTAGCAGGGAAGATTCACCCCTCCACTTT. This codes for CASSLVSREDSPLHF.

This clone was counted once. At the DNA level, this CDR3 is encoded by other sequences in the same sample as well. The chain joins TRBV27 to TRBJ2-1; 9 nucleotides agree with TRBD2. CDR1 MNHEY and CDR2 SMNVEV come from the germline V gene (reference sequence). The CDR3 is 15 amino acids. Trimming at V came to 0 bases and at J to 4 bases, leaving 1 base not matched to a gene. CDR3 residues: CASSLSAGGYNEQFF. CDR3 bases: TGTGCCAGCAGTTTATCGGCGGGAGGGTACAATGAGCAGTTCTTC.

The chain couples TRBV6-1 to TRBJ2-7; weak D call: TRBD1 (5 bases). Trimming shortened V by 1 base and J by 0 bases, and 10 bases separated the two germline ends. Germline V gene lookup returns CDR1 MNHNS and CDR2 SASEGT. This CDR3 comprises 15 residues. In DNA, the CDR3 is TGTGCCAGCAGTGAAGGACAGTATACCTCCTACGAGCAGTACTTC. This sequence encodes CASSEGQYTSYEQYF.

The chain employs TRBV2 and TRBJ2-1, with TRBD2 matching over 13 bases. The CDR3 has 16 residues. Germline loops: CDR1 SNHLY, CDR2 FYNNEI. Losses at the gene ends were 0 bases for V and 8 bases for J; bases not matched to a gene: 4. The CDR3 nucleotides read TGTGCCAGCAGTGAAGCACTAGCGGGGGGGGAGGATGAGCAGTTCTTC. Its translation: CASSEALAGGEDEQFF.

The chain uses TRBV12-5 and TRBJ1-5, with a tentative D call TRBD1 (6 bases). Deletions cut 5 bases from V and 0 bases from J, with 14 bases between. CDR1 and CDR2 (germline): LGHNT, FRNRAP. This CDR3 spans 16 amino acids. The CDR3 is CASGPPDSYSNQPQHF. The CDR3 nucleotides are TGTGCTAGTGGTCCCCCGGACAGCTATAGCAATCAGCCCCAGCATTTT.

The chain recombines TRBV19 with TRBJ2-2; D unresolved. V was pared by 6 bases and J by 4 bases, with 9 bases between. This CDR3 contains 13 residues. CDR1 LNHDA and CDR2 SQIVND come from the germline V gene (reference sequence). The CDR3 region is CASRSLLTGELFF. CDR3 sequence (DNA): TGTGCCAGTAGATCCCTACTCACCGGGGAGCTGTTTTTT. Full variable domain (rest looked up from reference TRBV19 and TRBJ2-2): DGGITQSPKYLFRKEGQNVTLSCEQNLNHDAMYWYRQDPGQGLRLIYYSQIVNDFQKGDIAEGYSVSREKKESFPLTVTSAQKNPTAFYLCASRSLLTGELFFGEGSRLTVL.